What follows are 12 T cell receptor beta chains derived from one specimen sequenced in a study of control samples from healthy donors and cancer patients. Generated by immunoSEQ multiplex PCR, the TCRdb table keeps only in-frame clones and is missing some. The sample lists tens of thousands of clones, approximately 80% occurring once. The sequenced sample was blood. The receptor source for this set is a man aged 25-45 years in good health.

This clone was seen only once. This sequence joins TRBV5-1 and TRBJ1-1; 8 nucleotides match TRBD1. Germline lookup yields CDR1 SGHRS and CDR2 YFSETQ. V was clipped by 2 bases and J by 10 bases; unmatched bases: 10. CDR3 length: 14 residues. CDR3 region: CASSFEDLDRGAFF. As DNA, the CDR3 is TGCGCCAGCAGCTTTGAGGATTTAGACAGGGGAGCTTTCTTT.

The rearrangement uses TRBV19 and TRBJ2-7; TRBD1 might be the D (5 bases). V gave up 5 bases and J gave up 7 bases, with 24 bases separating them. The CDR3 spans 16 residues. CDR1 and CDR2 (germline): LNHDA, SQIVND (reference sequence). DNA for the CDR3: TGTGCCAGTAGTCCGGCTTTACGACAGAAGGGTCGGGAGCAGTACTTC. Protein sequence: CASSPALRQKGREQYF. Filled out from reference TRBV19 and TRBJ2-7, the complete variable domain reads DGGITQSPKYLFRKEGQNVTLSCEQNLNHDAMYWYRQDPGQGLRLIYYSQIVNDFQKGDIAEGYSVSREKKESFPLTVTSAQKNPTAFYLCASSPALRQKGREQYFGPGTRLTVT.

The chain is built from TRBV15 and TRBJ2-1; either TRBD1 or TRBD2 may fit D (6 bases each). The CDR3 is made up of 15 amino acids. Germline V gene data show CDR1 as LNHNV and CDR2 as YYDKDF (reference sequence). V was trimmed by 3 bases and J by 4 bases, leaving 13 bases between them. The DNA for the CDR3 is TGTGCCACCAGCAGGTCCGGGGGCACTTACAATGAGCAGTTCTTC. This encodes CATSRSGGTYNEQFF. The whole variable domain, filled in from reference TRBV15 and TRBJ2-1, reads DAMVIQNPRYQVTQFGKPVTLSCSQTLNHNVMYWYQQKSSQAPKLLFHYYDKDFNNEADTPDNFQSRRPNTSFCFLDIRSPGLGDTAMYLCATSRSGGTYNEQFFGPGTRLTVL.

This chain joins TRBV5-6 and TRBJ2-1; TRBD2 matches 11 bases. Looked up from germline, CDR1 is SGHDT and CDR2 is YYEEEE. CDR3 length: 14 amino acids. V lost 5 bases and J lost 8; bases outside the gene matches: 6. CDR3 DNA: TGTGCCAGCAGTAGACTAGCGGGGTGGGATGAGCAGTTCTTC. This translates into CASSRLAGWDEQFF.

Here the CDR3 reads CASRVSGTGGTEAFF. CDR3 DNA sequence: TGTGCCAGCAGGGTTTCCGGGACAGGGGGCACTGAAGCTTTCTTT. The V gene is TRBV11-2, the J gene TRBJ1-1; 11 bases match TRBD1. The germline gives CDR1 SGHAT, CDR2 FQNNGV. The CDR3 contains 15 residues. V gave up 6 bases and J gave up 4 bases; unmatched junction bases: 7.

This chain joins TRBV27 and TRBJ2-1; possibly TRBD1 for D (6 bases). The V and J ends lost 5 bases and 8 bases respectively, with 16 bases between them. This CDR3 comprises 14 residues. Germline lookup yields CDR1 MNHEY and CDR2 SMNVEV (reference sequence). DNA for the CDR3: TGTGCCAGCAGTCCGGGACACCATCAACATGAGCAGTTCTTC. Protein sequence: CASSPGHHQHEQFF.

The chain employs TRBV12-3 or TRBV12-4 and TRBJ2-7; D remains ambiguous. The CDR3 sequence is 13 residues long. The V end was cut by 3 bases, the J end by 1 base, with 7 bases between. CDR3 sequence reads: CASSFGKSYEQYF. DNA of the CDR3: TGTGCCAGCAGTTTTGGCAAGTCCTACGAGCAGTACTTC.

V is TRBV2 and J is TRBJ1-4, with TRBD1 identical over 8 bases. This CDR3 comprises 16 residues. J lost 8 bases, V lost 3 bases, and 11 bases had no gene match. From germline, CDR1 is SNHLY and CDR2 FYNNEI. The CDR3 loop is CASSDEQGQVNEKLFF. For the CDR3, the DNA is TGTGCCAGCAGTGATGAGCAGGGACAGGTTAACGAAAAACTGTTTTTT.

V is TRBV3-1 (or the pseudogene TRBV3-2) and J is TRBJ1-4, with 9 bases that match TRBD1. CDR1 and CDR2 (germline): LGHDT, YNNKEL (reference sequence). The CDR3 is 14 residues long. The junction had 5 bases not matched to a gene; V was cut back by 4 bases and J by 8 bases. The CDR3 DNA is TGTGCCAGCAGCCTAGGGACAGGGTGGGAAAAACTGTTTTTT. It translates to CASSLGTGWEKLFF.

This chain links TRBV30 with TRBJ1-4; D perhaps matches TRBD1 (5 bases). Trimming took off 4 bases at V and 4 bases at J, with 13 bases between the two ends. The V gene's germline CDR1 is GTSNPN and CDR2 SVGIG (reference sequence). The CDR3 loop spans 14 amino acids. This CDR3 is CAWTPQGVNEKLFF. CDR3 DNA: TGTGCCTGGACCCCCCAGGGAGTTAATGAAAAACTGTTTTTT.

The chain joins TRBV5-6 to TRBJ1-2; unclear D gene. Germline CDR1 and CDR2: SGHDT and YYEEEE. The CDR3 extends over 14 amino acids. With 0 bases removed from V and 0 bases from J, the gap between germline ends came to 6 bases. The CDR3: CASSLEGTNYGYTF. CDR3 DNA: TGTGCCAGCAGCTTGGAGGGTACTAACTATGGCTACACCTTC.

The genes are TRBV6-5 and TRBJ1-1, with TRBD1 identical over 7 bases. CDR1 and CDR2 from the germline V gene are MNHEY and SVGAGI. The CDR3 runs to 14 residues. The J segment lost 11 bases and the V segment lost 4 bases, leaving 13 bases of the junction unmatched. CDR3 region: CASSSSGGGSKAFF. The CDR3 DNA reads TGTGCCAGCAGTTCCTCAGGAGGGGGCTCTAAGGCTTTCTTT.